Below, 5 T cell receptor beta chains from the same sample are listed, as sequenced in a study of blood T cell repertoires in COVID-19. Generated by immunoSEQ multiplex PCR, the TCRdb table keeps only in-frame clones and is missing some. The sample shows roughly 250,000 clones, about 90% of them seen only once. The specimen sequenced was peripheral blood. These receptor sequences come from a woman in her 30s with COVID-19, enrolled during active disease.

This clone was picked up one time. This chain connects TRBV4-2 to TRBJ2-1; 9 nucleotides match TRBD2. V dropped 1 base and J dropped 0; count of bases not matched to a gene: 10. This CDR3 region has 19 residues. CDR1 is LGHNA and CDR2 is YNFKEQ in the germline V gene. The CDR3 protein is CASSQGGSGGRSSYNEQFF. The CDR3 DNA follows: TGTGCCAGCAGCCAAGGAGGTAGCGGGGGCCGGAGCTCCTACAATGAGCAGTTCTTC.

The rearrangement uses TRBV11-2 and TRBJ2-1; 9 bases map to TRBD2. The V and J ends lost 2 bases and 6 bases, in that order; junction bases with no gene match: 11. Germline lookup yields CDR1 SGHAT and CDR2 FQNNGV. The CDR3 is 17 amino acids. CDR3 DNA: TGTGCCAGCAGCTTAATTCTGGCGGGGGGGCAGGGCAATGAGCAGTTCTTC. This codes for CASSLILAGGQGNEQFF. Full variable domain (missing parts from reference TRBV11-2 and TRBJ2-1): EAGVAQSPRYKIIEKRQSVAFWCNPISGHATLYWYQQILGQGPKLLIQFQNNGVVDDSQLPKDRFSAERLKGVDSTLKIQPAKLEDSAVYLCASSLILAGGQGNEQFFGPGTRLTVL.

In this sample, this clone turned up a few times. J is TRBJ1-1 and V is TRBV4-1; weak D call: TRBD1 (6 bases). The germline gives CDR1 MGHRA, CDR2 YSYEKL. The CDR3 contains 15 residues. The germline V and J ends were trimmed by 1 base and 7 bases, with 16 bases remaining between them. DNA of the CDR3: TGCGCCAGCAGCCAAGTTGCAGGGGCAGGGGATGAAGCTTTCTTT. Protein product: CASSQVAGAGDEAFF.

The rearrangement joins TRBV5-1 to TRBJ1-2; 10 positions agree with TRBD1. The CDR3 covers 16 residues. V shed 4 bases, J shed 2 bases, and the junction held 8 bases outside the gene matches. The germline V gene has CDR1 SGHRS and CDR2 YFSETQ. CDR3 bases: TGCGCCAGCAGCAGTCCCGGGACAGGGGACAACTATGGCTACACCTTC. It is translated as CASSSPGTGDNYGYTF.

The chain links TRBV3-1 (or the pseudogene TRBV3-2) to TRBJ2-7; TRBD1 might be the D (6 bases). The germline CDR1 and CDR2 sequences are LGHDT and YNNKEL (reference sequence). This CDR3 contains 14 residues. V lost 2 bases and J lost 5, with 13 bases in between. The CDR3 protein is CASSQSGTIHEQYF. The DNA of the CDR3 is TGTGCCAGCAGCCAATCCGGGACAATCCACGAGCAGTACTTC.